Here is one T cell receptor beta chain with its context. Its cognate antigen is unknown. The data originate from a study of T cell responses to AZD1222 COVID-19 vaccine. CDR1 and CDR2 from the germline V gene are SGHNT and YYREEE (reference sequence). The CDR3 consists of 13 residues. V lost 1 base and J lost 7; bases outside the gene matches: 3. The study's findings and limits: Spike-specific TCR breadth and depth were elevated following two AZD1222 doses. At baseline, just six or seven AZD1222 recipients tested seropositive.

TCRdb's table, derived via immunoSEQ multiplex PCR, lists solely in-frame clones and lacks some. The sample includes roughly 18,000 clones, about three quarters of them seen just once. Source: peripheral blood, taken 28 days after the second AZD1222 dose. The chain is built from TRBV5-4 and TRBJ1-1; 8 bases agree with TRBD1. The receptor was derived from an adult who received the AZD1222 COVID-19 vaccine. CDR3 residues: CASSLSGQGEAFF. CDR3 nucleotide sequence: TGTGCCAGCAGCTTGTCAGGACAGGGTGAAGCTTTCTTT.